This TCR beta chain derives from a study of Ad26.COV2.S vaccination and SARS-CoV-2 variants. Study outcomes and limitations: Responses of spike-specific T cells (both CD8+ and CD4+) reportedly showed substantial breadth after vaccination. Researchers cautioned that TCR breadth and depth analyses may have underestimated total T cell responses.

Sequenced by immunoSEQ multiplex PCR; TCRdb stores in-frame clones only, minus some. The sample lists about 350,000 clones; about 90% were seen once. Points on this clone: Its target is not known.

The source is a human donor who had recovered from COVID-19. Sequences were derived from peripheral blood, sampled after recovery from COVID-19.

CDR3 residues: CATSDEREETQYF. In DNA, the CDR3 is TGTGCCACCAGTGATGAGAGGGAAGAGACCCAGTACTTC. The J gene is TRBJ2-5, the V gene TRBV24-1; D perhaps matches TRBD2 (5 bases). Germline V gives CDR1 KGHDR, CDR2 SFDVKD. Trimming shortened V by 3 bases and J by 3 bases, and 7 bases separated the two germline ends. The CDR3 is 13 amino acids.